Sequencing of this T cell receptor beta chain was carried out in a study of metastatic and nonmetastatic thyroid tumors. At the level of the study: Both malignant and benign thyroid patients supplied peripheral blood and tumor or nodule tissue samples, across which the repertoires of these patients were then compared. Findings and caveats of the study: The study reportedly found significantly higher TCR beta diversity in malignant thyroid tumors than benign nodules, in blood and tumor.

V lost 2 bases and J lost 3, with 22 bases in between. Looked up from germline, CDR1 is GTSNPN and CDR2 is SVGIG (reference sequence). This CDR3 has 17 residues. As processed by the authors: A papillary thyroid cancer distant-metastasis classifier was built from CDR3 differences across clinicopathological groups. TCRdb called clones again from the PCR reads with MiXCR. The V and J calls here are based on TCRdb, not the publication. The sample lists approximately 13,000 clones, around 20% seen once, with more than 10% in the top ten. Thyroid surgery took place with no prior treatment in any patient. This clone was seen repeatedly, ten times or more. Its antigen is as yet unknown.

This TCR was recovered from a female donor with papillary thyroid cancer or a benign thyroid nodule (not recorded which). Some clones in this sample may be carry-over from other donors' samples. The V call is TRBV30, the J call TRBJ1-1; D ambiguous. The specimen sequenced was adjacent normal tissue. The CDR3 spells CAWSSLLLGMSDTEAFF. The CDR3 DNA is TGTGCCTGGAGTTCACTGCTACTGGGGATGTCGGACACTGAAGCTTTCTTT.